The subject of this entry is one T cell receptor beta chain. This clonotype was observed at least ten times. What antigen it recognizes has not been identified. Nothing much larger sits one base from this clone, and base qualities are not available. Measured from the cysteine to the phenylalanine, the CDR3 is 16 residues long. Just the 48-base CDR3 DNA is kept, in frame starting at base 1. The germline V gene yields KGHDR for CDR1 and SFDVKD for CDR2. Here V drops 0 bases and J drops 3 bases, and the junction holds 5 bases not matched to any gene. Preparation of the library involved multiplex PCR. The data were produced on an Illumina HiSeq 4000. CDR3 regions were amplified by Arm-PCR with iRepertoire HTBI primers to construct TCR beta libraries. Before sequencing, the PCR products underwent gel purification. The authors' pipeline ran thus. Gene usage analysis of CDR3 amino acid clonotypes relied on the 60 or so TRBV and 13 to 15 TRBJ segments identified across samples. Filtered high-quality paired reads were merged into contigs using COPE and FqMerger. Contigs were aligned with BLAST to IMGT TRBV, TRBD and TRBJ reference genes, and CDR3 was defined per IMGT. Any clonotype with a frequency above 0.1% was counted as a highly expanded clone. Shannon entropy was used to measure repertoire diversity, and the Gini coefficient was used to measure V-J evenness. A clonotype was considered public if more than one individual shared it. The public reads were quality trimmed at Q25 with fastp and then assembled into clones with MiXCR by TCRdb, keeping productive beta chains. A single entry per CDR3 protein holds the most common genes and DNA from its merged rows. The authors' filters were not applied to this entry. This sample holds hundreds of thousands of distinct CDR3 sequences; approximately 22% were observed only once. The ten largest make up 14% of the sample.

These data are taken from a study of regulatory T cells in long-lasting Graves disease listed by TCRdb under 2021. Turning to the overall study: Persistent Graves' disease meant more than 5 years of antithyroid drug treatment with TSH receptor autoantibodies that stayed positive. Patients with persistent Graves' disease were compared with patients with newly diagnosed Graves' disease using TCR sequencing and RNA sequencing of peripheral blood. The study was conducted in China and was registered as a clinical trial. A total of 35 or so samples were covered by TCR sequencing, comprising around 13 persistent and around 20 newly diagnosed Graves' disease patients. Antithyroid drugs had been taken for approximately 9.5 years on average by persistent Graves' disease patients in the clinical cohort. General conclusions and limits of the study: The small sample size was acknowledged by the authors as a limitation that may reduce accuracy. Sequencing and analysis were restricted to the TCR beta chain. Compared with newly diagnosed patients, patients with persistent Graves' disease had lower TCR Shannon entropy and fewer highly expanded clones, which suggests clonal expansion. The study examined only peripheral blood because the primary lesion, thyroid tissue, could not be accessed. Persistent patients shared more public clonotypes among themselves (2,741) than newly diagnosed patients did (approximately 970). Preferential use of TRBV28, TRBJ1-2 and TRBJ2-5 was observed in persistent disease, whereas TRBV20-1 and TRBJ2-1 were favored in newly diagnosed disease.

Taken with the paper, the label for time point translates to: persistent/refractory GD, antithyroid drugs over 5 years with positive TRAb. RNA was extracted from PBMCs in TRIzol for both TCR sequencing and RNA sequencing. The diagnosis of Graves' disease followed American Thyroid Association guidelines. Patients were recruited from an endocrinology department in Xi'an, China. From each patient, about 9 milliliters of peripheral blood was collected into an EDTA anticoagulant tube. PBMCs were isolated by Ficoll Paque Plus density gradient separation without further T cell sorting. RNA quality was checked with an Agilent 2100 Bioanalyzer and agarose gel, and concentration with a NanoDrop 2000.

This receptor was obtained from a female donor with Graves disease. This specimen consisted of peripheral blood mononuclear cells (PBMCs), obtained when the disease was refractory, from a patient treated with antithyroid drugs. The chain is encoded by TRBV24-1 joined to TRBJ2-5; 8 middle bases align to TRBD1. Here is the DNA: TGTGCCACCAGTGATTTGGCAGGGGGCGCGAAAGAGACCCAGTACTTC. Its product reads: CATSDLAGGAKETQYF.